This TCR beta chain was identified in a study of CD8 T cells in Susac syndrome. This CDR3 has 13 amino acids. Germline assignment: CDR1 DFQATT and CDR2 SNEGSKA (reference sequence). Trimming pared 5 bases from V and 2 bases from J, leaving 12 bases between. Random hexamers served to reverse transcribe roughly 0.45 to 1 ug RNA. From the immunoSEQ multiplex PCR reads, TCRdb called clonotypes with MiXCR, one entry per CDR3 protein. The table has roughly 160,000 distinct CDR3 sequences, more than 95% seen once. The sequenced sample consisted of CD4+ T cells from PBMCs. The V call is TRBV20-1, the J call TRBJ2-5, with D possibly being TRBD1 (6 bases). The sequence was collected from a human donor with Susac syndrome. CDR3 nucleotides: TGCAGTGCTTCCGGGACAACACAAGAGACCCAGTACTTC. It is translated as CSASGTTQETQYF.